The entry below describes one TCR beta chain. The antigen is not known. The data are from a study of T cell clonotyping in hematopoietic cell transplantation. Overall study results and limits: At the given depth, recipient repertoires were over 95% de novo clonotypes. Broader posttransplant TCR repertoire diversity was predicted by graft donor and pretransplant recipient Inverse Simpson Index values. Recipient TCR diversity dropped after transplant; expanded clonotypes rose from day 30 to 180.

Germline CDR1 is DFQATT and CDR2 is SNEGSKA (reference sequence). With 7 bases removed from V and 1 base from J, the gap between germline ends came to 7 bases. The length of the CDR3 is 11 residues. Blood collection times were about day -28 and days 30, 100, 180 posttransplant. Repertoires were generated with immunoSEQ multiplex PCR, while TCRdb's copy carries only in-frame clones and drops some. The data contain 5,000 to 6,000 clones, 77% of them singletons. Sample: PBMCs, taken 100 days after allogeneic stem cell transplant. The TCR comes from a male patient aged 50 to 59 who had an allogeneic stem cell transplant from an unrelated donor, so the T cells may come from the graft donor. Some clones in this sample may be carry-over from other donors' samples. The rearrangement links TRBV20-1 to TRBJ2-5; D is unclear. The CDR3 sequence: CSGTPQETQYF. CDR3 bases: TGCAGTGGGACGCCCCAAGAGACCCAGTACTTC.